This TCR beta chain derives from a study of shared clonotypes between healthy human individuals. Regarding this clone: Antigen: not known.

Findings and caveats of the study: There were few donors, and this limited the genetic and exposure-history diversity represented.

The repertoire was sequenced with immunoSEQ multiplex PCR; TCRdb's copy has only in-frame clones and lacks some. The table records hundreds of thousands of clones, roughly 72% of them present only once. The CDR3 has 14 residues. Trimming removed 8 bases from V and 2 bases from J; junction bases left unmatched: 6. Germline lookup yields CDR1 GTSNPN and CDR2 SVGIG (reference sequence). The sequenced sample consisted of memory CD4+ T cells sorted from blood. Subset of the sample: CD45RA-negative fraction. This rearrangement joins TRBV30 to TRBJ2-1, with 10 bases matching TRBD2. The sequence was obtained from a woman between 25 and 40 years old in good health. CDR3 nucleotide sequence: TGTGCCGGGGGAACTAGCGGGACCTACAATGAGCAGTTCTTC. Its protein is CAGGTSGTYNEQFF. The whole variable domain, filled in from reference TRBV30 and TRBJ2-1, reads SQTIHQWPATLVQPVGSPLSLECTVEGTSNPNLYWYRQAAGRGLQLLFYSVGIGQISSEVPQNLSASRPQDRQFILSSKKLLLSDSGFYLCAGGTSGTYNEQFFGPGTRLTVL.